This T cell receptor beta chain originates from a study of T cells in localized non-small cell lung cancer. Losses at the gene ends were 5 bases for V and 3 bases for J; bases not matched to a gene: 3. The CDR3 sequence is 13 residues long. This clone was observed a handful of times. Measured with immunoSEQ multiplex PCR; TCRdb has only the in-frame clones, and not every one. The sample has roughly 2,100 clones; roughly 19% are singletons. This receptor was obtained from a man aged 40-75 years with stage I squamous cell lung carcinoma. The V gene is TRBV7-1, the J gene TRBJ2-5, with 7 bases fitting TRBD1. TRBV7-1 is labeled an ORF, and its function is uncertain. Here the sequenced sample was lung tumor tissue, taken before any cancer treatment. The DNA for the CDR3 is TGTGCCAGCAGCCCTGGGACAGAAGAGACCCAGTACTTC. As protein: CASSPGTEETQYF.